The sequence of this T cell receptor (beta chain) was determined in a study of cytomegalovirus exposure and HLA in healthy donors. Notes on the study in general: V- and J-gene trimming in TCR beta was tied to a missense DCLRE1C variant by an analysis performed later.

About this clone itself: Its antigen is unidentified.

Germline V CDR1 and CDR2: SGHAT, FQDESV (reference sequence). This CDR3 spans 15 amino acids. The germline V and J ends were trimmed by 5 bases and 0 bases, with 11 bases remaining between them. Amplification used 60 Vbeta primers and 13 Jbeta primers. Sequencing used immunoSEQ multiplex PCR; TCRdb keeps in-frame clones, though not all of them. The sample table sets out 70,000 or so clones. The sequenced material came from PBMCs. This TCR was recovered from a boy under 18 in good health and CMV-seronegative. V gene TRBV11-1 combines with J gene TRBJ2-1, with D unresolved. CDR3 sequence: CASSPGLTSYNEQFF. In nucleotides, the CDR3 is TGTGCCAGCAGCCCAGGCTTAACCTCCTACAATGAGCAGTTCTTC.